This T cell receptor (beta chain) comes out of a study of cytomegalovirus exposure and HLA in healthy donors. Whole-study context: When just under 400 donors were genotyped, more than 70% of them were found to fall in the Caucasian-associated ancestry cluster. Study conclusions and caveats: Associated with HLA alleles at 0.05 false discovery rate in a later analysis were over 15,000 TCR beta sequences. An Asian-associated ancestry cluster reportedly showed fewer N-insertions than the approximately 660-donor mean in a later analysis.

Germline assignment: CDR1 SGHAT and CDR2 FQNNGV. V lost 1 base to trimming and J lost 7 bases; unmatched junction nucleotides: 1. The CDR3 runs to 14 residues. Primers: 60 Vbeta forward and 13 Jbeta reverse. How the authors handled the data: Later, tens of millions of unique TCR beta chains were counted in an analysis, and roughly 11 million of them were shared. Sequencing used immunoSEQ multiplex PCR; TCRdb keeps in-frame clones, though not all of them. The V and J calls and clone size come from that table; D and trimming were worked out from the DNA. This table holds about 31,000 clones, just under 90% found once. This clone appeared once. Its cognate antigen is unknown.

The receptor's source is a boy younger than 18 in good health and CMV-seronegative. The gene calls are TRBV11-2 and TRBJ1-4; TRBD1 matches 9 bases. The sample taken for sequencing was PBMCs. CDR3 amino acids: CASSLGQGVEKLFF. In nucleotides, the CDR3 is TGTGCCAGCAGCTTAGGACAGGGGGTTGAAAAACTGTTTTTT.